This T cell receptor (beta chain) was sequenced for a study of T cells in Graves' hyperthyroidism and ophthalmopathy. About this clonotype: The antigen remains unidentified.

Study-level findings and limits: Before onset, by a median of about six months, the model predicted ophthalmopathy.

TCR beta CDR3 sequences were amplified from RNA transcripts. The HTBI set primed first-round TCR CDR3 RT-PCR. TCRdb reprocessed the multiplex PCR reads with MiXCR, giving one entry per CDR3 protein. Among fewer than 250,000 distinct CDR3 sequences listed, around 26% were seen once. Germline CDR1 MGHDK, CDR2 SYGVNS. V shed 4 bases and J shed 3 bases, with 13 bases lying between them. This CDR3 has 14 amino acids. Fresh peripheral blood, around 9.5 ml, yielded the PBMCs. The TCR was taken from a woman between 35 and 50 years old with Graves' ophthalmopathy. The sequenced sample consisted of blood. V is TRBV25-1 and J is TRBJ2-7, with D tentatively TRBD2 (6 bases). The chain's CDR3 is CASSGVGGDYEQYF. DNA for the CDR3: TGTGCCAGCAGTGGGGTTGGAGGGGACTACGAGCAGTACTTC.